The subject of this entry is one T cell receptor beta chain. Per the original methods: Scientists estimated how many nucleated cells there were by amplifying reference gene primers. Sequenced by immunoSEQ multiplex PCR; TCRdb stores in-frame clones only, minus some. The DNA gave D and trimming, while V, J and clone size come from that table. The sample includes about 190,000 clones, around 90% seen only once; the top ten take about 0.59%. The sample comes from a study of blood T cell repertoires in COVID-19. Overall study: Acute and convalescent COVID-19 specimens originated in the United States, Italy and Spain.

Germline CDR1 is SGHTS and CDR2 is YDEGEE. The CDR3 has 19 residues. Germline trimming cut 4 bases from V and 0 bases from J; bases unmatched to any gene: 10. Sequenced input: peripheral blood. The V and J genes are TRBV5-8 and TRBJ2-2, with 12 bases lining up with TRBD2. The source of this sequence is a man aged 50-60 years with acute or convalescent COVID-19. This CDR3 is CASSVTRTSGTSNTGELFF. DNA for the CDR3: TGTGCCAGCAGCGTAACGAGGACTAGCGGGACCTCGAACACCGGGGAGCTGTTTTTT.